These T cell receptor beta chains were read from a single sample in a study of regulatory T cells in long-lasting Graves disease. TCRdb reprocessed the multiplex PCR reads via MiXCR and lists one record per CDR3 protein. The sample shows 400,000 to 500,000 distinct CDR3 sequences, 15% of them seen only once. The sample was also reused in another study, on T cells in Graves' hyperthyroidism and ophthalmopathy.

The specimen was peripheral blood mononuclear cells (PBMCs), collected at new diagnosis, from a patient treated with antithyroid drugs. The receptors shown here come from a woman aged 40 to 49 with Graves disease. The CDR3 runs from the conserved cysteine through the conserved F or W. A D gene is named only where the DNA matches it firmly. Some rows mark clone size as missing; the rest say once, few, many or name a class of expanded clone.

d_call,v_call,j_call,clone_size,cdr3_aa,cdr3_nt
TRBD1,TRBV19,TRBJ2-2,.,CASLDRGHGELFF,TGTGCCTCCTTGGACAGGGGACACGGGGAGCTGTTTTTT
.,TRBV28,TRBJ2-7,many,CASSLFRDYEQYF,TGTGCCAGCAGTTTATTCCGGGACTACGAGCAGTACTTC
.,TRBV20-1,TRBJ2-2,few,CSASAANTGELFF,TGCAGTGCTAGTGCGGCGAACACCGGGGAGCTGTTTTTT
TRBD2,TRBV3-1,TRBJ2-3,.,CASSQGTSGGQDTQYF,TGTGCCAGCAGCCAAGGAACTAGCGGGGGACAGGATACGCAGTATTTT
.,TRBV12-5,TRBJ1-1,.,CASGKDLLNTEAFF,TGTGCTAGTGGTAAAGACCTCTTGAACACTGAAGCTTTCTTT
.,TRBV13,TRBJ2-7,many,CASSFRTASYEQYF,TGTGCCAGCAGTTTTCGGACGGCGTCCTACGAGCAGTACTTC
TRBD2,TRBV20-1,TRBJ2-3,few,CSAIRLAKADTQYF,TGCAGTGCTATACGACTAGCGAAGGCAGATACGCAGTATTTT
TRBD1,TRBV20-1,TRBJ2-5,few,CSALDRDRLETQYF,TGCAGTGCTTTAGACAGGGATCGCCTGGAGACCCAGTACTTC
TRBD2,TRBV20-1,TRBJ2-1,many,CSATIAGLYNEQFF,TGCAGTGCCACCATAGCGGGACTCTACAATGAGCAGTTCTTC
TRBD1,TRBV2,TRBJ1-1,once,CASSKRGQQNTEAFF,TGTGCCAGCAGTAAGAGGGGACAGCAGAACACTGAAGCTTTCTTT
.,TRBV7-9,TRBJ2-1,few,CASSLEWIYEQFF,TGTGCCAGCAGCTTAGAGTGGATCTATGAGCAGTTCTTC
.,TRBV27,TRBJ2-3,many,CASSLNGIVDTQYF,TGTGCCAGCAGTTTAAACGGGATAGTGGATACGCAGTATTTT
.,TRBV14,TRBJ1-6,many,CASSQGLENSPLHF,TGTGCCAGCAGCCAGGGACTTGAAAATTCACCCCTCCACTTT
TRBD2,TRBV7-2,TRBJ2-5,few,CASSLMGGRRYF,TGTGCCAGCAGCTTAATGGGCGGGAGGCGCTACTTC
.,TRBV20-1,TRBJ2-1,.,CSVPGQGREIAYNEQFF,TGCAGTGTCCCTGGGCAGGGACGGGAGATCGCCTACAATGAGCAGTTCTTC
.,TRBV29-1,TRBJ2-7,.,CSVTTGYSYEQYF,TGCAGCGTTACCACCGGCTACTCCTACGAGCAGTACTTC
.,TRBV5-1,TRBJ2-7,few,CASRGTNPGDEQYF,TGCGCCAGCAGGGGGACCAATCCCGGCGACGAGCAGTACTTC
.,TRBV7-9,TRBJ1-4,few,CASSPRGAANEKLSF,TGTGCCAGCAGTCCACGTGGGGCTGCTAATGAAAAACTGTCTTTT
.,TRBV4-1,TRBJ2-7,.,CASSQSERRGDEQYF,TGCGCCAGCAGCCAATCGGAGCGGAGAGGGGACGAGCAGTACTTC
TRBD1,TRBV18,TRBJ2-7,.,CASSPRDRNYEQYF,TGTGCCAGCTCACCACGGGACAGGAACTACGAGCAGTACTTC
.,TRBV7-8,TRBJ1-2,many,CASSLVGSGHSTF,TGTGCCAGCAGCTTAGTGGGCTCAGGGCATAGCACCTTC
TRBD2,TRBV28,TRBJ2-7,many,CASSLPPGLAGRLGYEQYF,TGTGCCAGCAGTTTACCACCGGGACTAGCGGGGCGGCTTGGCTACGAGCAGTACTTC
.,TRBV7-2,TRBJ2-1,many,CASSLAGVYNEQFF,TGTGCCAGCAGCTTAGCGGGCGTCTACAATGAGCAGTTCTTC
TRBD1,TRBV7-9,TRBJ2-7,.,CASSLPVKGATEGQYF,TGTGCCAGCAGCTTACCTGTTAAGGGGGCTACCGAAGGGCAGTACTTC
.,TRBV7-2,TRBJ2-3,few,CASSFEVQDTQYF,TGTGCCAGCAGCTTTGAAGTTCAGGATACGCAGTATTTT
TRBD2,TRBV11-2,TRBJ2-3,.,CASSFHSGSTADTQYF,TGTGCCAGCAGCTTCCATAGCGGGAGTACGGCTGATACGCAGTATTTT
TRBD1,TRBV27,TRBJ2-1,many,CASSLSVSHGQGPTSYNEQFF,TGTGCCAGCAGTTTATCGGTCTCCCACGGACAGGGACCCACCTCCTACAATGAGCAGTTCTTC
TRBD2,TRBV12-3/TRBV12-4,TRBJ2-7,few,CASKGLAISEQYF,TGTGCCAGCAAGGGACTAGCGATTAGCGAGCAGTACTTC
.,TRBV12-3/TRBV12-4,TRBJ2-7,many,CASSSGTSYYEQYF,TGTGCCAGCAGTTCCGGGACTTCCTACTACGAGCAGTACTTC
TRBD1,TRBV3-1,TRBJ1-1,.,CASSSSTGRNTEAFF,TGTGCCAGCAGCTCTTCGACAGGGAGGAACACTGAAGCTTTCTTT
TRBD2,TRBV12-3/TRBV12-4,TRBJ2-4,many,CASSAGWLAGGPAKNIQYF,TGTGCCAGCAGTGCGGGATGGCTAGCGGGTGGTCCGGCCAAAAACATTCAGTACTTC
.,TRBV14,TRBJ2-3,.,CASSQVNLDTQYF,TGTGCCAGCAGCCAAGTTAATCTGGATACGCAGTATTTT
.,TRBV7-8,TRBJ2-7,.,CASSTAGVEQYF,TGTGCCAGCAGCACGGCAGGGGTTGAGCAGTACTTC
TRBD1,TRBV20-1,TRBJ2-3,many,CSAADREASTDTQYF,TGCAGTGCTGCCGACAGGGAAGCAAGTACAGATACGCAGTATTTT
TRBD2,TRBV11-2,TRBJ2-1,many,CASSLAGTTYNEQFF,TGTGCCAGCAGCCTGGCCGGGACTACGTACAATGAGCAGTTCTTC
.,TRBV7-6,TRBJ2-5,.,CASSLNRGSGQETQYF,TGTGCCAGCAGCTTAAATCGGGGTAGCGGCCAAGAGACCCAGTACTTC
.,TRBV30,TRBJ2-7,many,CAWRGDVDEQYF,TGTGCCTGGAGAGGGGATGTCGACGAGCAGTACTTC
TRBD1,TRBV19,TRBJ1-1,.,CASNIDGTGGMNTEAFF,TGTGCCAGTAATATTGATGGAACAGGGGGGATGAACACTGAAGCTTTCTTT
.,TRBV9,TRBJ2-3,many,CASSVVGAPDTQYF,TGTGCCAGCAGCGTAGTAGGAGCGCCAGATACGCAGTATTTT
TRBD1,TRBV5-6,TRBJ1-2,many,CASSQTGTGPFGYTF,TGTGCCAGCAGCCAAACCGGGACAGGGCCCTTTGGCTACACCTTC
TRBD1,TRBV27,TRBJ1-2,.,CASSLKTGGINYGYTF,TGTGCCAGCAGTTTGAAGACAGGGGGTATTAACTATGGCTACACCTTC
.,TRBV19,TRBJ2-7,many,CASSKQFTYEQYF,TGTGCCAGTAGTAAACAGTTTACCTACGAGCAGTACTTC
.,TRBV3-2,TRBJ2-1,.,CASSQVPREGRGDEQFF,TGTGCCAGCAGCCAAGTCCCACGGGAGGGCCGGGGGGATGAGCAGTTCTTC
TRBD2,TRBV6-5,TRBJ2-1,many,CASSYPRRGLREENEQFF,TGTGCCAGCAGTTACCCCCGGAGAGGGTTGCGGGAGGAGAATGAGCAGTTCTTC
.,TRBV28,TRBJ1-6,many,CASSLSGVVGPLHF,TGTGCCAGCAGTTTATCCGGGGTAGTGGGACCCCTCCACTTT
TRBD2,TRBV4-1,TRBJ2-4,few,CASSQDKAGELYF,TGCGCCAGCAGCCAAGATAAGGCGGGAGAACTGTACTTC
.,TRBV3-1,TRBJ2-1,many,CASSQEGGSSIYNEQFF,TGTGCCAGCAGCCAAGAGGGTGGGAGTTCTATTTACAATGAGCAGTTCTTC
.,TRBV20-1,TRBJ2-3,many,CSARGPNTDTQYF,TGCAGTGCTCGGGGGCCGAACACAGATACGCAGTATTTT
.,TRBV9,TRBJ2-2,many,CASSVGGANTGELFF,TGTGCCAGCAGCGTAGGGGGTGCGAACACCGGGGAGCTGTTTTTT
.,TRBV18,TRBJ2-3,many,CASSPGTEGWYF,TGTGCCAGCTCACCCGGGACTGAGGGATGGTATTTT
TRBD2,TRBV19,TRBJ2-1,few,CASSIPSGRINEQFF,TGTGCCAGTAGTATACCCAGCGGGAGAATCAATGAGCAGTTCTTC
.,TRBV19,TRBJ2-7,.,CASSSDKGTYEQYF,TGTGCCAGTAGTTCCGACAAGGGTACCTACGAGCAGTACTTC
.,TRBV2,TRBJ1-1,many,CASSEVGSGAFF,TGTGCCAGCAGTGAAGTTGGGAGCGGAGCTTTCTTT
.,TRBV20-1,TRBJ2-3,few,CSARVGASTDTQYF,TGCAGTGCTAGAGTGGGGGCTAGCACAGATACGCAGTATTTT
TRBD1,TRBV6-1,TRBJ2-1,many,CASSAGQGAYNEQFF,TGTGCCAGCAGTGCCGGACAGGGGGCTTACAATGAGCAGTTCTTC
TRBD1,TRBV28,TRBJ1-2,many,CASSLGQGRAYGYTF,TGTGCCAGCAGTTTAGGACAGGGTCGGGCCTATGGCTACACCTTC
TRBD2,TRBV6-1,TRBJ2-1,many,CASSEYLGLAGTTLGEQFF,TGTGCCAGCAGTGAATACCTGGGACTAGCGGGGACTACCCTAGGTGAGCAGTTCTTC
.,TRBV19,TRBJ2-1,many,CASSHTGYLLNEQFF,TGTGCCAGTAGTCACACAGGGTATTTGTTGAATGAGCAGTTCTTC